This record looks at one T cell receptor (beta chain) sequence and its context. What it binds is not known. These data belong to a study of T cell responses to AZD1222 COVID-19 vaccine. Sequencing used immunoSEQ multiplex PCR; TCRdb keeps in-frame clones, though not all of them. The table lists 100,000 to 150,000 clones, around 83% of them singletons, with approximately 15% in the top ten. Study-level results: Among AZD1222 vaccinees, only six were seropositive at baseline. Vaccine-associated CD4 TCRs ranged over spike, dominating at 160-218 and 743-854. The repertoires were collected only after the peak T cell response.

Trimming took off 6 bases at V and 4 bases at J, with 13 bases between the two ends. The CDR3 runs 14 residues. CDR1 is SNHLY and CDR2 is FYNNEI in the germline V gene. The chain links TRBV2 to TRBJ2-1; tentative D call: TRBD2 (6 bases). The starting material was peripheral blood, obtained 28 days after the second AZD1222 dose. The TCR originated in an adult who received the AZD1222 COVID-19 vaccine. DNA of the CDR3: TGTGCCAGCAGCGAACTGGGGGGTTACAATGAGCAGTTCTTC. Translated: CASSELGGYNEQFF.